This T cell receptor (beta chain) was captured by sequencing in a study of identical twins. Study outcomes and limitations: There was more out-of-frame TCR alpha sharing in monozygotic twins than models estimated. Where out-of-frame alpha sequences were twin-shared, they showed excess low generation probability. Instead of following the same donors, the conclusions were based on cross-sectional statistical analysis.

Template switching introduced a universal primer site, and the cDNA bore unique molecular identifiers. TCRdb re-derived calls from the 5' RACE reads in MiXCR, one entry per CDR3 protein. Of 1,800,000 or so distinct CDR3 sequences listed, about 30% were seen once; the top ten hold more than 0.25%. J lost 1 base, V lost 0 bases, and 0 bases had no gene match. The CDR3 is 16 amino acids. CDR1 and CDR2 (germline): SGDLS, YYNGEE. Ten or more counts support this clonotype. What it binds is unknown. Sequenced: cord blood. The sequence was collected from a newborn girl in good health. The chain is built from TRBV9 and TRBJ2-3; 12 bases are shared with TRBD2. The CDR3, as DNA: TGTGCCAGCAGCGTAGGACTAGCGGGGGGCACAGATACGCAGTATTTT. As protein: CASSVGLAGGTDTQYF.